A selection of T cell receptor beta chains follows, all from one sample in a study of molecular identifiers for immune sequencing clone quantification. TCRdb fed the PCR reads into MiXCR, producing one record per CDR3 protein. The sample contains just under 650,000 distinct CDR3 sequences, 20% of which appear only once. Sequencing was performed on naive CD8+ T cells from blood, with Jurkat cell RNA spiked in. These receptors were taken from a human donor in good health. Some libraries in this study had Jurkat cell RNA spiked in. Both conserved end residues are part of each CDR3. Fields, in order: clone size, J gene, D gene, V gene, CDR3 DNA, CDR3 protein. D genes are given only for firm matches. Clone size appears in some rows only: once, few, many, or a class for an expanded clone.

>many|TRBJ2-4|-|TRBV7-8
TGTGCCAGCAGCTTAGCCGCTGGGTTTCAATACTTC
CASSLAAGFQYF
>many|TRBJ2-3|-|TRBV12-3/TRBV12-4
TGTGCCAGCAGTACTTTGGGAGGACTTAGCAGGTATTTT
CASSTLGGLSRYF
>many|TRBJ1-1|-|TRBV4-3
TGCGCCAGCAGCCAAGACGTGGGTTCCCGGACTGAAGCTTTCTTT
CASSQDVGSRTEAFF
>many|TRBJ2-1|TRBD2|TRBV5-1
TGCGCCAGCAGCTTATCACTAGCGGGTGAGCAGTTCTTC
CASSLSLAGEQFF
>many|TRBJ2-3|TRBD1|TRBV28
TGTGCCAGCAGTCTTCAGGGGGCAATAACAGATACGCAGTATTTT
CASSLQGAITDTQYF
>many|TRBJ1-2|-|TRBV20-1
TGCAGTGCTCCCCACCCAACCCAAGCTAACTATGGCTACACCTTC
CSAPHPTQANYGYTF
>many|TRBJ1-5|-|TRBV24-1
TGTGCCACCAGTGATTTGCCCCATAGGGATCAGCCCCAGCATTTT
CATSDLPHRDQPQHF
>-|TRBJ2-5|-|TRBV12-3/TRBV12-4
TGTGCCAGCAGTTTTGGCTTCCAGCAAGAGACCCAGTACTTC
CASSFGFQQETQYF
>many|TRBJ2-3|-|TRBV28
TGTGCCAGCAGACATGACGGAGATACGCAGTATTTT
CASRHDGDTQYF
>many|TRBJ2-7|-|TRBV27
TGTGCCAGCTCGGGACTGCAATCCTACGAGCAGTACTTC
CASSGLQSYEQYF
>many|TRBJ1-1|-|TRBV6-2/TRBV6-3
TGTGCCAGCAGTTCTCTAAGGCCTCCGAACAGCTACATGAACACTGAAGCTTTCTTT
CASSSLRPPNSYMNTEAFF
>-|TRBJ2-1|-|TRBV5-1
TGCGCCAGCAGTTATTTAGCCCCTCAGGGGCATGAGCAGTTCTTC
CASSYLAPQGHEQFF
>many|TRBJ2-3|-|TRBV30
TGTGCCTGGAGTGTAGACCACGCAAGCACAGATACGCAGTATTTT
CAWSVDHASTDTQYF
>-|TRBJ2-1|TRBD2|TRBV6-6
TGTGCCGGCACCCCCCCCCTTACTAGCGACCCGAGAAGAAACAATGAGCAGTTCTTC
CAGTPPLTSDPRRNNEQFF
>many|TRBJ2-3|-|TRBV4-3
TGCGCCAGCAGCCAAACCCCGGGAGCCATTTCTAGCACAGATACGCAGTATTTT
CASSQTPGAISSTDTQYF
>-|TRBJ2-7|-|TRBV19
TGTGCCAGTAGTAGCGAGTCGACCTACGAGCAGTACTTC
CASSSESTYEQYF
>few|TRBJ1-1|-|TRBV6-2/TRBV6-3
TGTGCCAGCAGTTACTCGAACATAGAAGCTTTCTTT
CASSYSNIEAFF
>-|TRBJ1-6|-|TRBV9
TGTGCCAGCAGCGTAGACCAGGACAGACTTAATTCACCCCTCCACTTT
CASSVDQDRLNSPLHF
>few|TRBJ2-7|-|TRBV28
TGTGCCAGCAGTCCCCTTTTTTTAAGTAACTACGAGCAGTACTTC
CASSPLFLSNYEQYF
>-|TRBJ1-5|TRBD1|TRBV12-3/TRBV12-4
TGTGCCAGCTGTACAGGGGAACATCAGCCCCAGCATTTT
CASCTGEHQPQHF
>few|TRBJ2-7|-|TRBV6-2/TRBV6-3
TGTGCCAGCAGGGACGCGACTTTTACCTACGAGCAGTACTTC
CASRDATFTYEQYF
>-|TRBJ2-5|-|TRBV9
TGTGCCAGCAGCATAGAAGCTAGTCACGATAAAGAGACCCAGTACTTC
CASSIEASHDKETQYF
>few|TRBJ2-5|TRBD2|TRBV7-9
TGTGCCAGCAGCTTTCCGCGGGGAGGGGTGTCCCAAGAGACCCAGTACTTC
CASSFPRGGVSQETQYF
>many|TRBJ2-1|-|TRBV30
TGTGCCTGGAGTTCCAGCAATGAGCAGTTCTTC
CAWSSSNEQFF
>many|TRBJ1-4|TRBD1|TRBV4-1
TGCGCCAGCAGCCAAGACGGGACAGAGAATGAAAAACTGTTTTTT
CASSQDGTENEKLFF
>-|TRBJ2-1|-|TRBV3-1
TGTGCCAGCAGCCCCGCGCCCTCACCTGAGCGGTTCTTC
CASSPAPSPERFF
>many|TRBJ2-2|TRBD1|TRBV7-9
TGTGCCAGCAGCTTAGTGGGACAGTATTCCGGGGAGCTGTTTTTT
CASSLVGQYSGELFF
>-|TRBJ2-7|-|TRBV5-6
TGTGCCAGCAGCTCCTCGAGGGGGAACACGATCTACGAGCAGTACTTC
CASSSSRGNTIYEQYF
>-|TRBJ2-7|-|TRBV20-1
TGCAGTGCTAGAGACAGGGGCCCCTGGGTCGAGGGGAGGACAACCTACGAGCAGTACTTC
CSARDRGPWVEGRTTYEQYF
>once|TRBJ2-2|-|TRBV4-1
TGCGCCAGCAGCCTAAGTGGGGCGCAGGGCACCGGGGGGCTGTTTTTT
CASSLSGAQGTGGLFF
>few|TRBJ2-7|TRBD2|TRBV4-1
TGCGCCAGCAGCCAAGCTAGCGGGACTCCCTCCTACGAGCAGTACTTC
CASSQASGTPSYEQYF
>many|TRBJ2-2|-|TRBV23-1
TGCGCCAGCAGTCAATCCTTTCCTGGGACCGGGGAGCTGTTTTTT
CASSQSFPGTGELFF
>-|TRBJ2-7|-|TRBV9
TGTGCCAGCAGCGCAAAACTAGGTCCCACCGAGCAGTACTTC
CASSAKLGPTEQYF
>many|TRBJ2-3|-|TRBV30
TGTGCCTGGAGTAAATCAGGGATGAGCACAGATACGCAGTATTTT
CAWSKSGMSTDTQYF
>many|TRBJ2-5|-|TRBV27
TGTGCCAGCAGTTTAGTTGGGACACACCAAGAGACCCAGTACTTC
CASSLVGTHQETQYF
>many|TRBJ2-7|TRBD2|TRBV20-1
TGCAGTGCTAGAGATTTGGGGGGGATACCCTACGAGCAGTACTTC
CSARDLGGIPYEQYF
>many|TRBJ1-2|-|TRBV4-1
TGCGCCAGCAGCCCCCCCAGCCCCAATTATGGCTACACCTTC
CASSPPSPNYGYTF
>-|TRBJ2-7|-|TRBV28
TGTGCCAGCAGTTTTCTCCCAGCGGAGGGGGAATACGGGCAGTACTTC
CASSFLPAEGEYGQYF
>many|TRBJ2-3|-|TRBV27
TGTGCCAGCCACCCCCAGGCCGGGACAACCGACTCTGCGCAGTATTTT
CASHPQAGTTDSAQYF
>many|TRBJ1-1|TRBD1|TRBV2
TGTGCCAGCATTATCCAGGGGGCAACTGAAGCTTTCTTT
CASIIQGATEAFF
>many|TRBJ1-1|TRBD1|TRBV4-1
TGCGCCAGCAGCCTCCGGACAGGCTCGAACACTGAAGCTTTCTTT
CASSLRTGSNTEAFF
>many|TRBJ2-7|TRBD1|TRBV7-9
TGTGCCAGCAGCCCCCTCTCAGGGGGATACGAGCAGTACTTC
CASSPLSGGYEQYF
>many|TRBJ2-3|-|TRBV12-3/TRBV12-4
TGTGCCAGCAGTCCGTCAGGCGGGCGTAAGGCAGATACGCAGTATTTT
CASSPSGGRKADTQYF
>many|TRBJ1-6|-|TRBV6-5
TGTGCCAGCAGTTACTCCCCGGGGTTCCCGGGCTCCTATAATTCACCCCTCCACTTT
CASSYSPGFPGSYNSPLHF
>many|TRBJ2-7|-|TRBV4-3
TGCGCCAGCAGCCAAGATCGAGGCAGGGACGACGAGCAGTACTTC
CASSQDRGRDDEQYF
>-|TRBJ2-7|TRBD1|TRBV30
TGTGCCTGGAGCGATCCGGGACAGGGCATTAGCGAGCAGTACTTC
CAWSDPGQGISEQYF
>many|TRBJ2-7|-|TRBV29-1
TGCAGCGTTATGGGGCAGGGGAACAAGCAGTACTTC
CSVMGQGNKQYF
>few|TRBJ2-2|TRBD2|TRBV9
TGTGCCAGCAGCGTAGGACTAGCGGGAGGGCCGGTCACCGGGGAGCTGTTTTTT
CASSVGLAGGPVTGELFF
>many|TRBJ2-3|TRBD2|TRBV7-2
TGTGCCAGCAGCTTCCCCCCTATTGACGGGAGGGCCTTGGCAGATACGCAGTATTTT
CASSFPPIDGRALADTQYF
>-|TRBJ1-4|-|TRBV5-6
TGTGCCAGCAGCGCGGGACTGCCGGATAATGAAAAACTGTTTTTT
CASSAGLPDNEKLFF
>-|TRBJ2-1|-|TRBV7-9
TGTGCCAGCAGCACCCCCCGTTTAGGGCGGTTGAGCTCCTACAATGAGCAGTTCTTC
CASSTPRLGRLSSYNEQFF
>few|TRBJ2-7|TRBD2|TRBV12-3/TRBV12-4
TGTGCCAGCAGTTTCCACGGACTAGCGGGAGTTGTTTCGTGGGAGCAGTACTTC
CASSFHGLAGVVSWEQYF
>-|TRBJ2-1|TRBD2|TRBV14
TGTGCCAGCAGCCAAGGGGCGGGAGAGATCTACAATGAGCAGTTCTTC
CASSQGAGEIYNEQFF
>many|TRBJ1-1|-|TRBV27
TGTGCCAGCAGTTTATCAGTCAGTTGGGCGAACACTGAAGCTTTCTTT
CASSLSVSWANTEAFF
>many|TRBJ2-7|TRBD2|TRBV20-1
TGCAGTGCTAGTACACGGGGACTAGCGGATACCTACGAGCAGTACTTC
CSASTRGLADTYEQYF
>once|TRBJ2-2|TRBD1|TRBV11-2
TGTGCCAGCAGCCCTGATCCAGGGGGCTATGTCGGGGAGCTGTCTTTT
CASSPDPGGYVGELSF
>many|TRBJ1-1|-|TRBV6-2/TRBV6-3
TGTGCCAGCACTTGGGGCCCGGGACTGTATAACACTGAAGCTTTCTTT
CASTWGPGLYNTEAFF
>many|TRBJ2-3|TRBD2|TRBV20-1
TGCAGTGCTAGAGCAGGTTTGCGGGAGCTCACAGATACGCAGTATTTT
CSARAGLRELTDTQYF